This T cell receptor beta chain appears in the sequencing data of a study of response to subunit inactivated influenza vaccine. General study points: Authors suggested seasonal influenza vaccinations each recruit few new T cells.

This clonotype has only a few counts. Its antigen remains unknown. The germline V gene encodes CDR1 SNHLY and CDR2 FYNNEI. V was pared by 6 bases and J by 6 bases, with 14 bases between. CDR3 length: 14 residues. In TCRdb, the RT-PCR reads were re-called with MiXCR into one record per CDR3 protein. The table lists roughly 180,000 distinct CDR3 sequences, around a tenth of them singletons. The gene calls are TRBV2 and TRBJ2-2, with TRBD1 as a possible D gene (6 bases). This specimen consisted of non-naive T cells sorted from PBMCs, obtained on the day of vaccination. This receptor was identified in a middle-aged man who received an inactivated influenza vaccine. In DNA form, the CDR3 reads TGTGCCAGCAGGTCCAGGGGTGGGGCCGGGGAGCTGTTTTTT. It is translated as CASRSRGGAGELFF.